A selection of T cell receptor beta chains follows, all from one sample in a study of neurological immune-mediated disorders. MiXCR was run by TCRdb on the 5' RACE reads, yielding one entry per CDR3 protein. Of 81,000 or so distinct CDR3 sequences in the sample, over 10% were seen once. The source material was PBMCs. Receptor source: a female donor with HTLV-1-associated myelopathy (HAM/TSP). CDR3s include the opening cysteine and the closing phenylalanine or tryptophan. The D gene is left open where the match is weak. Some rows have no size entry. The others give once, few or many, or a class for an expanded clone.

size	D	V	J	length	DNA	CDR3
many	-	TRBV5-1	TRBJ1-2	14	TGCGCCAGCAGCTTGGATTACCGGGGCTATGGCTACACCTTC	CASSLDYRGYGYTF
many	TRBD2	TRBV7-2	TRBJ2-3	16	TGTGCCAGCAGCTTAAGGGTGCGGGGGGCCTGGGATACGCAGTATTTT	CASSLRVRGAWDTQYF
many	-	TRBV5-1	TRBJ1-3	15	TGCGCCAGCAGCTTGGGACAGGTAGACGGAAACACCATATATTTT	CASSLGQVDGNTIYF
many	-	TRBV4-2	TRBJ2-7	13	TGTGCCAGCAGCCAAGCTGAGCTCTTAGAGCAGTACTTC	CASSQAELLEQYF
many	-	TRBV20-1	TRBJ2-7	17	TGCAGTGCTAGAATGGGGGTATATGCACTGGGGCTTAGCGAGCAGTACTTC	CSARMGVYALGLSEQYF
many	-	TRBV20-1	TRBJ2-1	13	TGCAGTGCTCTGGCTGGAGGAGGTGATGAGCAGTTCTTC	CSALAGGGDEQFF
few	TRBD2	TRBV12-3/TRBV12-4	TRBJ2-2	16	TGTGCCAGCAGTCCGGGACTAGAGGCGAACACCGGGGAGCTGTTTTTT	CASSPGLEANTGELFF
many	-	TRBV9	TRBJ1-1	11	TGTGCCAGCAGCTCAGGAGCTGAAGCTTTCTTT	CASSSGAEAFF
many	-	TRBV27	TRBJ1-2	13	TGTGCCAGCAGTTCACACACGAACTATGGCTACACCTTC	CASSSHTNYGYTF
many	-	TRBV5-1	TRBJ2-3	14	TGCGCCAGCAGCTCAGGACCTCCCACAGATACGCAGTATTTT	CASSSGPPTDTQYF
many	-	TRBV5-1	TRBJ2-1	14	TGCGCCAGCAGCTTGGGGGGAAGGGACAATGAGCAGTTCTTC	CASSLGGRDNEQFF
many	-	TRBV6-5	TRBJ2-3	12	TGTGCCAGCAGGAAGGGAACAGATACGCAGTATTTT	CASRKGTDTQYF
many	TRBD1	TRBV28	TRBJ2-3	15	TGTGCCAGCAGTCAGTGGACAGGGAGCACAGATACGCAGTATTTT	CASSQWTGSTDTQYF
many	-	TRBV27	TRBJ2-3	13	TGTGCCAGCAGTCCGCTTAGCACAGATACGCAGTATTTT	CASSPLSTDTQYF
many	-	TRBV20-1	TRBJ1-5	14	TGCAGTGCAACCCAGGGACCGATCAATCAGCCCCAGCATTTT	CSATQGPINQPQHF
many	TRBD2	TRBV5-1	TRBJ2-3	19	TGCGCCAGCAGCTTGGCCACTAGCGGGGGCCCCAATTCTTATGATACGCAGTATTTT	CASSLATSGGPNSYDTQYF
many	-	TRBV11-2	TRBJ2-7	15	TGTGCCAGCAGCTTAGATTTTTTGCAGTCCTACGAGCAGTACTTC	CASSLDFLQSYEQYF
few	-	TRBV14	TRBJ2-1	12	TGTGCCAGCAGCCAAGATCGTGGAGAGCAGTTCTTC	CASSQDRGEQFF
many	TRBD2	TRBV6-1	TRBJ2-1	17	TGTGCCAGCAGCGACCAACCTACTAGCGGCGGGGGGGATGAGCAGTTCTTC	CASSDQPTSGGGDEQFF
many	-	TRBV20-1	TRBJ1-1	15	TGCAGTGCTAGAGATGTGAGGGGGGGCACTAATGAAGCTTTCTTT	CSARDVRGGTNEAFF
many	-	TRBV7-2	TRBJ2-5	13	TGTGCCAGCAGCTTAGTGCGTTTTGAGACCCAGTACTTC	CASSLVRFETQYF
many	-	TRBV6-5	TRBJ1-1	15	TGTGCCAGCAGTTACTCCTCGACAGGGAACACTGAAGCTTTCTTT	CASSYSSTGNTEAFF
many	-	TRBV5-1	TRBJ1-1	15	TGCGCCAGCAGCATACAAGACAGAATGAACACTGAAGCTTTCTTT	CASSIQDRMNTEAFF
many	TRBD1	TRBV11-1	TRBJ2-5	15	TGTGCCAGCAGTTCAATTGGGACAGACCAAGAGACCCAGTACTTC	CASSSIGTDQETQYF
-	-	TRBV5-1	TRBJ2-3	15	TGCGCCAGCAGCTTGCTAGCTACAAAGCCGGATACGCAGTATTTT	CASSLLATKPDTQYF
many	TRBD2	TRBV28	TRBJ2-5	17	TGTGCCAGCAGTTTCCAGCGGGGGGGAGGAGGGCAAGAGACCCAGTACTTC	CASSFQRGGGGQETQYF
many	-	TRBV5-1	TRBJ2-2	14	TGCGCCAGCAGGAGACAGACGAACACCGGGGAGCTGTTTTTT	CASRRQTNTGELFF
many	-	TRBV18	TRBJ1-5	15	TGTGCCAGCTCACCAGTTCCCACAACCCTTCAGGCCCAGCATTTT	CASSPVPTTLQAQHF
-	-	TRBV5-5	TRBJ2-7	13	TGTGCCAGCAGGCAGACAGCGGCCTACGAGCAGTACTTC	CASRQTAAYEQYF
many	-	TRBV11-2	TRBJ2-1	15	TGTGCCAGCAGCCCACGCGCTCTCGTTGGTAATGAGCAGTTCTTC	CASSPRALVGNEQFF
many	-	TRBV11-2	TRBJ2-4	14	TGTGCCAGCAGCCGCAGTGGCCCCAAAAACATTCAGTACTTC	CASSRSGPKNIQYF
many	TRBD1	TRBV27	TRBJ1-5	17	TGTGCCAGCAGTTCCGACAGGGGCGGTAATAGCAATCAGCCCCAGCATTTT	CASSSDRGGNSNQPQHF
many	TRBD2	TRBV5-1	TRBJ2-3	16	TGCGCCAGCAGCTTCCGACTAGCGGGGCTGAGAGATACGCAGTATTTT	CASSFRLAGLRDTQYF
many	TRBD1	TRBV2	TRBJ1-5	15	TGTGCCAGCAGTGAACCTCGGGGACAGAAGCAGCCCCAGCATTTT	CASSEPRGQKQPQHF
many	-	TRBV4-1	TRBJ1-4	18	TGCGCCAGCAGCCAAGAAGGAGTCAGGGACACAATAAATGAAAAACTGTTTTTT	CASSQEGVRDTINEKLFF
many	-	TRBV20-1	TRBJ2-7	15	TGCAGTGCTAGAGATAGGACAGTGAGCTCCTACGAGCAGTACTTC	CSARDRTVSSYEQYF
many	TRBD1	TRBV20-1	TRBJ2-7	14	TGCAGTGCTAGTCACGACAGGGGGACCTACGAGCAGTACTTC	CSASHDRGTYEQYF
many	-	TRBV18	TRBJ2-1	15	TGTGCCAGCTCACCACAGGGCCCTTTTTACAATGAGCAGTTCTTC	CASSPQGPFYNEQFF
many	TRBD2	TRBV6-5	TRBJ2-3	15	TGTGCCAGCAGTCGGACTAGCGGCAACACAGATACGCAGTATTTT	CASSRTSGNTDTQYF
-	TRBD2	TRBV20-1	TRBJ2-3	14	TGCAGTACGAAACTAGCGGGAGCCACAGATACGCAGTATTTT	CSTKLAGATDTQYF
few	-	TRBV5-1	TRBJ2-3	14	TGCGCCAGCAGCTTGGGGGGGCCTTTGGATACGCAGTATTTT	CASSLGGPLDTQYF
many	TRBD2	TRBV5-5	TRBJ2-5	15	TGTGCCAGCAGCTTGGCCGGCGGGGGGCAAGAGACCCAGTACTTC	CASSLAGGGQETQYF
many	TRBD1	TRBV14	TRBJ2-3	12	TGTGCCAGCAGCCGCTGGACAGGGGACTCTTCTTTT	CASSRWTGDSSF